The rows below give T cell receptor beta chains drawn from one sample of a study of blood T cell repertoires in COVID-19. Profiling relied on immunoSEQ multiplex PCR, and the TCRdb table lists in-frame clones only, not all of them. Of 110,000 to 150,000 clones listed, 70% to 90% were seen once; the top ten hold approximately 2%. Sequencing was done on a sample of peripheral blood. The source is a man aged 65 to 79 with acute or convalescent COVID-19. The CDR3 runs from the conserved cysteine through the conserved F or W. The D gene is left open where the match is weak. Clone size is not always given. Where it is, it says once, few, many or a class for expanded clones.

clone size,D gene,V gene,J gene,CDR3 protein,CDR3 DNA
NA,TRBD1,TRBV19,TRBJ1-5,CASGQDNQPQHF,TGTGCCAGTGGACAGGACAATCAGCCCCAGCATTTT
NA,TRBD1,TRBV7-6,TRBJ1-2,CASSLEPGTGGYGYTF,TGTGCCAGCAGCTTAGAGCCCGGGACAGGGGGCTATGGCTACACCTTC
NA,NA,TRBV12-3/TRBV12-4,TRBJ1-1,CASSRTDNTEAFF,TGTGCCAGCAGCCGCACAGATAACACTGAAGCTTTCTTT
NA,TRBD1,TRBV7-2,TRBJ1-6,CASSQDRGPYSPLHF,TGTGCCAGCAGCCAGGACAGGGGGCCTTATTCACCCCTCCACTTT
few,TRBD1,TRBV7-9,TRBJ1-2,CASSPILQGEGYGYTF,TGTGCCAGCAGCCCCATTTTACAGGGGGAGGGCTATGGCTACACCTTC
NA,TRBD1,TRBV10-1,TRBJ2-5,CASSRPGGLETQYF,TGCGCCAGCAGTAGGCCAGGGGGCCTGGAGACCCAGTACTTC
once,NA,TRBV5-1,TRBJ1-4,CASSPGQTTNEKLFF,TGCGCCAGCAGCCCCGGACAGACAACTAATGAAAAACTGTTTTTT
NA,NA,TRBV7-9,TRBJ1-1,CASSSEKTGNTEAFF,TGTGCCAGCAGCTCAGAAAAGACAGGTAACACTGAAGCTTTCTTT
NA,NA,TRBV5-1,TRBJ1-1,CASSLDTFLNTEAFF,TGCGCCAGCAGCTTGGACACGTTTCTGAACACTGAAGCTTTCTTT
NA,TRBD1,TRBV7-9,TRBJ2-5,CASSFGQGSETQYF,TGTGCCAGCAGCTTTGGACAGGGGAGCGAGACCCAGTACTTC
NA,TRBD1,TRBV5-4,TRBJ2-7,CASSLGRGLDEQYF,TGTGCCAGCAGCTTGGGCAGGGGGCTGGACGAGCAGTACTTC
NA,TRBD1,TRBV5-1,TRBJ2-1,CASSFGTGVNEQFF,TGCGCCAGCAGCTTCGGGACAGGCGTAAATGAGCAGTTCTTC
NA,NA,TRBV20-1,TRBJ2-1,CSAISNNEQFF,TGCAGTGCTATTTCTAACAATGAGCAGTTCTTC
NA,NA,TRBV4-1,TRBJ1-5,CASSQGQVLNQPQHF,TGCGCCAGCAGCCAAGGACAGGTGCTTAATCAGCCCCAGCATTTT
NA,NA,TRBV5-1,TRBJ2-3,CATRRQDKDTQYF,TGCGCCACCAGAAGACAGGATAAGGATACGCAGTATTTT
NA,TRBD1,TRBV7-8,TRBJ2-7,CASSLLGRQGFDEQYF,TGTGCCAGCAGCTTATTGGGTCGACAGGGGTTCGACGAGCAGTACTTC
few,NA,TRBV19,TRBJ1-5,CASSIHTGSDSNQPQHF,TGTGCCAGTAGTATACATACAGGCTCCGATAGCAATCAGCCCCAGCATTTT
NA,TRBD1,TRBV7-6,TRBJ1-3,CASSSESTGYGNTIYF,TGTGCCAGCAGCTCCGAATCGACAGGGTATGGAAACACCATATATTTT
NA,NA,TRBV27,TRBJ1-3,CASGQTGMGGNTIYF,TGTGCCAGCGGTCAAACAGGGATGGGCGGAAACACCATATATTTT
NA,NA,TRBV2,TRBJ2-7,CASSSGTKGYEQYF,TGTGCCAGCAGCAGCGGGACAAAAGGCTACGAGCAGTACTTC
NA,NA,TRBV6-5,TRBJ2-7,CASSYSSRGSDEQYF,TGTGCCAGCAGTTACTCTAGTAGGGGCAGCGACGAGCAGTACTTC
NA,NA,TRBV11-1,TRBJ1-1,CASSPSGTGTEAFF,TGTGCCAGCAGCCCCTCGGGGACTGGGACTGAAGCTTTCTTT
NA,NA,TRBV6-5,TRBJ1-1,CASSYSARRMNTEAFF,TGTGCCAGCAGTTACTCCGCACGGAGGATGAACACTGAAGCTTTCTTT
once,TRBD1,TRBV5-5,TRBJ2-1,CASSPGQGSYNEQFF,TGTGCCAGCAGCCCGGGACAGGGCTCCTACAATGAGCAGTTCTTC
NA,NA,TRBV11-2,TRBJ1-2,CASGHPREVSGYTF,TGTGCCAGCGGCCATCCGAGGGAAGTCTCGGGCTACACCTTC
NA,NA,TRBV6-5,TRBJ1-1,CASSRGELNTEAFF,TGTGCCAGCAGTCGGGGGGAGCTTAACACTGAAGCTTTCTTT
NA,NA,TRBV5-1,TRBJ2-3,CASSPGQPDTDTQYF,TGCGCCAGCAGCCCCGGACAGCCAGACACAGATACGCAGTATTTT
NA,NA,TRBV20-1,TRBJ1-1,CSARGVAEAFF,TGCAGTGCCCGAGGAGTCGCTGAAGCTTTCTTT
once,NA,TRBV4-2,TRBJ1-2,CASSQDPLGGGYTF,TGTGCCAGCAGCCAAGACCCTCTCGGGGGGGGCTACACCTTC
NA,NA,TRBV21-1,TRBJ2-1,CASSACRDRLYNEQFF,TGTGCCAGCAGCGCTTGCCGGGACAGGCTCTACAATGAGCAGTTCTTC
NA,NA,TRBV7-2,TRBJ2-2,CASSSRQVGTGELFF,TGTGCCAGCAGCTCACGACAGGTTGGAACCGGGGAGCTGTTTTTT
NA,NA,TRBV11-1,TRBJ1-1,CASSPNRGASEAFF,TGTGCCAGCAGCCCAAACCGGGGGGCTTCTGAAGCTTTCTTT
NA,NA,TRBV3-1/TRBV3-2,TRBJ2-3,CASSQGFAETDTQYF,TGTGCCAGCAGCCAAGGGTTTGCGGAGACAGATACGCAGTATTTT